This TCR beta chain was identified during a study of blood T cell repertoires in COVID-19. This clone was counted a single time. Using immunoSEQ multiplex PCR, the repertoire was profiled, and TCRdb retains in-frame clones only, with some absent. The sample has 40,000 to 45,000 clones; roughly nine tenths are singletons. The source of this sequence is a human donor in a cohort sampled during active COVID-19. Sequences were obtained from peripheral blood.

CDR3 nucleotide sequence: TGTGCCAGCAGTGAAGCGAGCACAGATACGCAGTATTTT. This sequence encodes CASSEASTDTQYF. The chain joins TRBV6-4 to TRBJ2-3; D gene uncertain. The CDR3 runs 13 residues. V lost 3 bases, J lost 0 bases, and 4 bases lay in between. The germline V gene encodes CDR1 MRHNA and CDR2 SNTAGT.